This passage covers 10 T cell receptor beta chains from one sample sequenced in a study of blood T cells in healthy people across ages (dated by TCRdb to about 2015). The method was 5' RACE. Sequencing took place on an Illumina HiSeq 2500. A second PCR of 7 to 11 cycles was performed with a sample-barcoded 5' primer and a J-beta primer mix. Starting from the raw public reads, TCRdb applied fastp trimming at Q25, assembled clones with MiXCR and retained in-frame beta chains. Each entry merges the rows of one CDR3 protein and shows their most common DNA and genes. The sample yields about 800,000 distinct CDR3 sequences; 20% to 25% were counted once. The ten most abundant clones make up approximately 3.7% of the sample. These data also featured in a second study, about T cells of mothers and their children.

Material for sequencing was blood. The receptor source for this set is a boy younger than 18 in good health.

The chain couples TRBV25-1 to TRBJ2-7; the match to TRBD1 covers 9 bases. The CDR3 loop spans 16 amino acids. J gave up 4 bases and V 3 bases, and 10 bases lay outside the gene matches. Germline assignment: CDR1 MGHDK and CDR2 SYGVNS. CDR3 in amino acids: CASSDLTGTGKYEQYF. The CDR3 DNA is TGTGCCAGCAGTGATCTCACCGGGACAGGGAAATACGAGCAGTACTTC.

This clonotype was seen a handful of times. The CDR3 reads CASSQPLAGEGGEQFF. For the CDR3, the DNA is TGTGCCAGCAGCCAACCCCTCGCGGGGGAGGGTGGTGAGCAGTTCTTC. The genes are TRBV4-2 and TRBJ2-1, with 7 bases fitting TRBD2. The CDR3 is 16 residues long. CDR1 and CDR2 (germline): LGHNA, YNFKEQ. V lost 2 bases, J lost 9 bases, and 13 bases stayed unmatched.

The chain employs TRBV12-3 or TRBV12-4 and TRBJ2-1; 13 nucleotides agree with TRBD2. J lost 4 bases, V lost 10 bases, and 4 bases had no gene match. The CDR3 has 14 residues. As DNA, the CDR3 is TGTGCCACCAGGACTAGCGGGAGATACAATGAGCAGTTCTTC. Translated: CATRTSGRYNEQFF.

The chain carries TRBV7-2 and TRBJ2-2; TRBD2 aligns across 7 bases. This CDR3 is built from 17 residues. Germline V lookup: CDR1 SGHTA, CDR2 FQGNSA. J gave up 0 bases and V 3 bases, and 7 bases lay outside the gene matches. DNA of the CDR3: TGTGCCAGCAGCTTCCTCTCGACTAGCCCGAACACCGGGGAGCTGTTTTTT. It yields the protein CASSFLSTSPNTGELFF.

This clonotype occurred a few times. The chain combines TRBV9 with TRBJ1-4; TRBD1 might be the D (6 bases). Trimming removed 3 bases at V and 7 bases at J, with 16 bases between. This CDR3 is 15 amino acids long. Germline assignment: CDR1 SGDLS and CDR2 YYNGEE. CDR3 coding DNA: TGTGCCAGCAGCGCCAGGGGATTGCAAATTGAAAAACTGTTTTTT. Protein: CASSARGLQIEKLFF.

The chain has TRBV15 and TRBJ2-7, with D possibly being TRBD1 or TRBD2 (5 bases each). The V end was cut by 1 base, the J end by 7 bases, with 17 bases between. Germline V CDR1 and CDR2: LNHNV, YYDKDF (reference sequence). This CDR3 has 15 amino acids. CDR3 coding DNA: TGTGCCACCAGCAGAGCAAGAAACGGGGCGCGAGAGCAGTACTTC. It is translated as CATSRARNGAREQYF.

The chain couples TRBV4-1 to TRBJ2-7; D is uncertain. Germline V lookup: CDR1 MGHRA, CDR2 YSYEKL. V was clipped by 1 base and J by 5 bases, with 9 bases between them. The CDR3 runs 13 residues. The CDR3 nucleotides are TGCGCCAGCAGCCAAGGAGACGGCCACGAGCAGTACTTC. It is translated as CASSQGDGHEQYF.

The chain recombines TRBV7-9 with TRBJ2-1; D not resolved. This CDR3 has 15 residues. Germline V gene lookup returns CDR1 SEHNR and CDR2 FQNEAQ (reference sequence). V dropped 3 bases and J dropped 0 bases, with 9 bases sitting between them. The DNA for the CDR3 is TGTGCCAGCAGCTTCGCAGGCCTCTCCTACAATGAGCAGTTCTTC. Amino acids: CASSFAGLSYNEQFF.

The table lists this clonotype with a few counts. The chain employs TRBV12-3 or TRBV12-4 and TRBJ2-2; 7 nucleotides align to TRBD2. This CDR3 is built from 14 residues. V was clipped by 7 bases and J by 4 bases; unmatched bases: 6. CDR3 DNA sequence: TGTGCCAGCAAAAGGGACTACTCCACCGGGGAGCTGTTTTTT. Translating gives CASKRDYSTGELFF.

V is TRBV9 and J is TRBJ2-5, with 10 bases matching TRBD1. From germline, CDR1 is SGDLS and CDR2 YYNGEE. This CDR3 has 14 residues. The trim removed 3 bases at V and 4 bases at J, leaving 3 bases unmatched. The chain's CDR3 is CASSARTGGETQYF. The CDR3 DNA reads TGTGCCAGCAGCGCCCGGACAGGGGGAGAGACCCAGTACTTC.